This TCR beta chain is drawn from a study of cytomegalovirus exposure and HLA in healthy donors. Trimming removed 7 bases from V and 7 bases from J, with 20 bases in between. Germline-derived CDR1 and CDR2 are SQVTM and ANQGSEA. The CDR3 is 14 amino acids. Findings of the study overall: Among immune exposure information, only CMV serostatus was available.

Healthy bone marrow donors supplied every sample. Use of 60 Vbeta and 13 Jbeta primers characterized the PCR. In the original processing: In a later analysis, 70 million to 80 million unique TCR beta chains included roughly 11 million shared by two or more donors. The repertoire was sequenced with immunoSEQ multiplex PCR; TCRdb's copy has only in-frame clones and lacks some. The V and J calls and the clone size are those of that table, but D and trimming were determined from the DNA. Of 75,000 to 90,000 clones listed, around 82% were seen once; the top ten hold approximately 3.2%. Notes on this clone: Its antigen is currently unknown.

This TCR was sampled from a man aged 50 or older in good health and CMV-seronegative. The chain employs TRBV29-1 and TRBJ2-1; D may be TRBD2 (6 bases). Source material: PBMCs. The CDR3 sequence is CSARRGSDGNEQFF. The CDR3 region has the DNA TGCAGCGCCCGACGGGGGAGCGATGGAAATGAGCAGTTCTTC.